This note documents a single T cell receptor (beta chain) sequence. No antigen is known for it. The entry originates in a study of CD4 T cells in relation to SARS-CoV-2 and coronaviruses. Study information: Shared crossreactive spike epitopes were mapped to their HLA restriction.

Deletions cut 0 bases from V and 0 bases from J, with 12 bases between. Germline loops: CDR1 MGHRA, CDR2 YSYEKL. This CDR3 is built from 16 residues. Findings of the study overall: Compared with monoreactive clones, crossreactive clones showed significantly weaker SARS-CoV-2 expansion. The cross-reactivity analysis covered only spike protein, not other viral proteins.

The data were produced by immunoSEQ multiplex PCR, yet TCRdb's version contains in-frame clones alone and is incomplete. The sample includes about 60,000 clones, around 90% of them seen just once. The chain uses TRBV4-1 and TRBJ2-7; D unresolved. Sequencing was performed on naive CD4+ T cells from PBMCs. The subset: naive CD4+ T cells isolated by negative enrichment. The source of this sequence is an adult with COVID-19. CDR3 nucleotides: TGCGCCAGCAGCCAAGAGCGGAGCGCAACCTCCTACGAGCAGTACTTC. Translation: CASSQERSATSYEQYF.